A single T cell receptor beta chain is shown here with its context. The antigen remains unidentified. This sample is drawn from a study of OX40 agonist ivuxolimab in advanced cancers. Study overall: Three patients got partial responses; one had hepatocellular carcinoma and two had cutaneous melanoma. Study-level results: At doses 0.1 to 3.0 mg/kg, CD4+ and CD8+ clones expanded.

The assay was immunoSEQ multiplex PCR, and TCRdb's table has in-frame clones only and misses some. This sample has about 68,000 clones, with roughly 90% found just once. Germline V lookup: CDR1 MNHNY, CDR2 SVGAGI (reference sequence). The CDR3 spans 15 residues. V was cut by 0 bases and J by 0 bases, with 6 bases left in between. Material: CD4+ or CD8+ T cells sorted from blood, obtained in a trial of the OX40 agonist ivuxolimab. The chain links TRBV6-6 to TRBJ1-3; D gene ambiguous. The TCR was taken from an adult with an advanced solid tumor such as melanoma, head and neck, liver or kidney cancer. The CDR3 DNA follows: TGTGCCAGCAGTTACTCAAGGTCCTCTGGAAACACCATATATTTT. This codes for CASSYSRSSGNTIYF.